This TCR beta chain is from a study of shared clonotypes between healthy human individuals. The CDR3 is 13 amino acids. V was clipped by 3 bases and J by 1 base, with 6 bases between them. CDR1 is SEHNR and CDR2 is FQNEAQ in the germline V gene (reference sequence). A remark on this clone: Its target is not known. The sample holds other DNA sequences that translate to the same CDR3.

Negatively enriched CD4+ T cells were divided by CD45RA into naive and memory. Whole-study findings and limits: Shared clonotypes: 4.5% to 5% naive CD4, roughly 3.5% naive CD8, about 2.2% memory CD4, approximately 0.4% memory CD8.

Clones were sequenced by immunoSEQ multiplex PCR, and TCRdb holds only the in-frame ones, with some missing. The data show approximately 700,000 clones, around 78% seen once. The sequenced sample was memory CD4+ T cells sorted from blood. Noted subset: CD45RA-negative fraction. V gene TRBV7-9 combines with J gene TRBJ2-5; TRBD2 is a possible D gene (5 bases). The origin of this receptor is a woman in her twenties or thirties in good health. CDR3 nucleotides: TGTGCCAGCAGCTTGACTATCCAAGAGACCCAGTACTTC. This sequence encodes CASSLTIQETQYF.